Listed here are 3 T cell receptor beta chains from one sample, sequenced in a study of T cell responses to AZD1222 COVID-19 vaccine. The table came from immunoSEQ multiplex PCR; TCRdb's copy has only in-frame clones and leaves some out. The sample yields tens of thousands of clones, around 83% seen once. Source: peripheral blood, taken 28 days after the second AZD1222 dose. These receptors all come from an adult who received the AZD1222 COVID-19 vaccine.

The chain carries TRBV28 and TRBJ1-5, with 9 nucleotides matching TRBD1. The V segment lost 7 bases and the J segment 6 bases; nucleotides outside the gene matches: 10. The CDR3 has 15 amino acids. Germline CDR1 MDHEN, CDR2 SYDVKM. The CDR3 sequence: CASTYRDRVGQPQHF. The DNA of the CDR3 is TGTGCCAGCACCTACCGGGACAGGGTTGGTCAGCCCCAGCATTTT.

The V gene is TRBV30, the J gene TRBJ1-5, with D perhaps TRBD1 (5 bases). From germline, CDR1 is GTSNPN and CDR2 SVGIG (reference sequence). The CDR3 length is 12 residues. The V end lost 5 bases, the J end lost 3 bases, and 8 bases lay between the germline ends. The DNA for the CDR3 is TGTGCCTGGGGACAAGACAATCAGCCCCAGCATTTT. Translated, it gives CAWGQDNQPQHF.

This sequence joins TRBV6-5 and TRBJ1-2; possibly TRBD1 for D (5 bases). CDR3 size: 13 residues. Germline CDR1 is MNHEY and CDR2 is SVGAGI. Trimming left V 7 bases short and J 4 bases short, with 13 bases between. DNA for the CDR3: TGTGCCAGCAAGTATCAGGGCCCCTATGGCTACACCTTC. Translated: CASKYQGPYGYTF.